These T cell receptor beta chains were read from a single sample in a study of CD8+CD57+ T cells in acquired aplastic anemia. TCRdb reanalysed the reads using MiXCR and keeps one entry per CDR3 protein. The top ten clones hold roughly 23% of a sample with tens of thousands of distinct CDR3 sequences, roughly 77% of them seen once. Sequencing used sorted CD4+, CD8+, or CD8+CD57+ T cells (not recorded which) from PBMCs. Source of these receptors: a human donor in good health, serving as a control. Both conserved end residues are part of each CDR3. D genes are given only for firm matches. The listing skips clone size in some rows; elsewhere it reads once, few, many or a size class.

j_call,clone_size,v_call,d_call,cdr3_aa,cdr3_nt
TRBJ1-2,.,TRBV12-3/TRBV12-4,.,CASSPPSRYGYTF,TGTGCCAGCAGCCCCCCCTCGCGCTATGGCTACACCTTC
TRBJ2-7,.,TRBV29-1,TRBD1,CSVLVGDRGFHEQYF,TGCAGCGTCCTTGTCGGAGACAGGGGGTTCCACGAGCAGTACTTC
TRBJ2-3,.,TRBV7-9,.,CASSSQGADTQYF,TGTGCCAGCAGCTCGCAGGGAGCAGATACGCAGTATTTT
TRBJ2-7,.,TRBV10-3,.,CAISDRFRANSSYEQYF,TGTGCCATCAGCGACCGGTTCCGGGCCAATAGCTCCTACGAGCAGTACTTC
TRBJ1-1,.,TRBV9,.,CASNQTGSSAFF,TGTGCCAGCAACCAGACAGGATCTTCAGCTTTCTTT
TRBJ2-7,.,TRBV4-2,.,CASSQVGSGEQYF,TGTGCCAGCAGCCAAGTCGGGAGTGGGGAGCAGTACTTC
TRBJ1-5,.,TRBV24-1,TRBD1,CATRDSGQGQPQHF,TGTGCCACCAGGGACTCGGGACAGGGACAGCCCCAGCATTTT
TRBJ1-5,.,TRBV19,.,CASSMVRGSNQPQHF,TGTGCCAGTAGTATGGTCAGGGGAAGCAATCAGCCCCAGCATTTT
TRBJ2-5,.,TRBV24-1,TRBD2,CATAGVGGETQYF,TGTGCCACTGCGGGAGTCGGCGGGGAGACCCAGTACTTC
TRBJ2-7,few,TRBV20-1,TRBD2,CSASIIIPGLAGGREQYF,TGCAGTGCTAGTATCATTATACCCGGACTAGCGGGGGGGCGCGAGCAGTACTTC
TRBJ1-2,.,TRBV29-1,.,CSVSIGPPYGYTF,TGCAGCGTGTCCATCGGGCCGCCCTATGGCTACACCTTC
TRBJ1-5,.,TRBV2,.,CASSYQQPQHF,TGTGCCAGCAGTTACCAGCAGCCCCAGCATTTT
TRBJ1-6,.,TRBV20-1,.,CSATRGTYNSPLHF,TGCAGTGCTACCCGGGGAACCTATAATTCACCCCTCCACTTT
TRBJ2-7,.,TRBV7-4,.,CASSLAEYEQYF,TGTGCCAGCAGCTTAGCTGAGTACGAGCAGTACTTC
TRBJ1-3,few,TRBV10-3,TRBD1,CAISPRGASGNTIYF,TGTGCCATCAGTCCCAGGGGGGCCTCTGGAAACACCATATATTTT
TRBJ1-6,.,TRBV2,.,CASRQGAYNSPLHF,TGTGCCAGCAGGCAGGGAGCCTATAATTCACCCCTCCACTTT
TRBJ2-1,.,TRBV9,TRBD1,CASSVGTGWSNEQFF,TGTGCCAGCAGCGTAGGGACAGGGTGGAGCAATGAGCAGTTCTTC
TRBJ1-4,.,TRBV9,.,CASSIRHPTNEKLFF,TGTGCCAGCAGCATACGACATCCAACTAATGAAAAACTGTTTTTT
TRBJ2-1,.,TRBV4-3,.,CASSQDLSSHNEQFF,TGCGCCAGCAGCCAGGACCTGAGCTCCCACAATGAGCAGTTCTTC
TRBJ1-2,.,TRBV2,.,CASSVAGNANGYTF,TGTGCCAGCAGCGTAGCAGGGAACGCGAATGGCTACACCTTC
TRBJ1-2,.,TRBV19,TRBD1,CASSIGVGQVIRNYGYTF,TGTGCCAGTAGTATCGGCGTTGGACAGGTGATCAGAAACTATGGCTACACCTTC
TRBJ2-7,once,TRBV10-3,.,CAIKGARDNYEQYF,TGTGCCATCAAAGGGGCGCGGGACAACTACGAGCAGTACTTC
TRBJ1-1,.,TRBV24-1,.,CATSDLTGAAFF,TGTGCCACCAGTGATTTGACGGGGGCGGCTTTCTTT
TRBJ1-6,.,TRBV19,TRBD1,CASSSNPGQGSPLHF,TGTGCCAGTAGCTCTAATCCGGGACAGGGCTCACCCCTCCACTTT
TRBJ1-1,.,TRBV14,.,CASSRTEWGSEAFF,TGTGCCAGCAGCCGGACAGAGTGGGGGTCTGAAGCTTTCTTT
TRBJ1-3,.,TRBV14,.,CATHAGYSGNTIYF,TGTGCCACCCACGCAGGGTACTCTGGAAACACCATATATTTT
TRBJ2-3,.,TRBV5-1,TRBD2,CASSLAEGLADTQYF,TGCGCCAGCAGCTTGGCTGAGGGACTAGCGGATACGCAGTATTTT
TRBJ1-3,.,TRBV7-7,TRBD1,CASSAGTGQTGNTIYF,TGTGCCAGCAGCGCCGGGACAGGGCAAACTGGAAACACCATATATTTT
TRBJ1-4,.,TRBV10-3,.,CAISRGTGQNEKLFF,TGTGCCATCAGCCGAGGAACAGGGCAAAATGAAAAACTGTTTTTT
TRBJ2-7,.,TRBV5-1,.,CASSLGYASYEQYF,TGCGCCAGCAGCTTGGGCTACGCGTCCTACGAGCAGTACTTC
TRBJ2-5,few,TRBV29-1,TRBD2,CSVEATSGGWYQETQYF,TGCAGCGTTGAGGCGACTAGCGGGGGATGGTACCAAGAGACCCAGTACTTC
TRBJ2-5,.,TRBV6-1,.,CTSSRLPYRETQYF,TGTACCAGCAGTCGCCTCCCTTACCGAGAGACCCAGTACTTC
TRBJ2-7,.,TRBV12-5,TRBD1,CASGWDRAYEQYF,TGTGCTAGTGGTTGGGACAGGGCCTACGAGCAGTACTTC
TRBJ1-5,.,TRBV20-1,.,CSARQGVGQPQHF,TGCAGTGCTAGGCAGGGCGTGGGTCAGCCCCAGCATTTT
TRBJ1-1,.,TRBV29-1,TRBD1,CSVEDLDRGSTEAFF,TGCAGCGTTGAAGATCTCGACAGGGGGAGCACTGAAGCTTTCTTT
TRBJ1-6,medium-sized,TRBV4-2,.,CASSQDSEAGLVSPLHF,TGTGCCAGCAGCCAAGATTCCGAGGCCGGGTTGGTTTCACCCCTCCACTTT
TRBJ2-5,.,TRBV11-2,TRBD2,CASSDGTSGRIRETQYF,TGTGCCAGCAGCGACGGGACTAGCGGGAGGATAAGGGAGACCCAGTACTTC
TRBJ1-2,.,TRBV6-5,.,CASSYSDYYGYTF,TGTGCCAGCAGTTACTCTGACTACTATGGCTACACCTTC
TRBJ2-5,.,TRBV20-1,TRBD2,CSAEIAGGPETQYF,TGCAGTGCGGAGATAGCGGGGGGGCCTGAGACCCAGTACTTC
TRBJ2-5,few,TRBV7-3,TRBD2,CASSLTGGVETQYF,TGTGCCAGCAGCTTAACGGGGGGGGTGGAGACCCAGTACTTC
TRBJ2-1,medium-sized,TRBV9,TRBD1,CASTGGTGPYNEQFF,TGTGCCAGCACCGGCGGGACAGGCCCCTACAATGAGCAGTTCTTC
TRBJ2-7,.,TRBV4-2,TRBD2,CASSQSQREGLLEQYF,TGTGCCAGCAGCCAATCCCAGCGGGAGGGCCTGCTCGAGCAGTACTTC
TRBJ2-3,.,TRBV24-1,TRBD1,CATGDRGKNTDTQYF,TGTGCCACCGGCGACAGGGGTAAAAACACAGATACGCAGTATTTT
TRBJ1-5,few,TRBV20-1,TRBD1,CSARTGPDQPQHF,TGCAGTGCTAGGACAGGGCCGGATCAGCCCCAGCATTTT
TRBJ2-7,.,TRBV5-1,.,CASSLSTENEQYF,TGCGCCAGCAGCTTGTCGACAGAAAACGAGCAGTACTTC
TRBJ2-2,many,TRBV4-1,.,CASSQEISGAGELFF,TGCGCCAGCAGCCAAGAGATTTCAGGGGCCGGGGAGCTGTTTTTT
TRBJ1-4,.,TRBV15,.,CATSRRANEKLFF,TGTGCCACCAGCAGGCGGGCTAATGAAAAACTGTTTTTT
TRBJ2-7,few,TRBV2,TRBD1,CADRTGLSYEQYF,TGTGCCGACCGGACAGGGCTATCCTACGAGCAGTACTTC
TRBJ2-5,few,TRBV15,.,CATSRDEGLTETQYF,TGTGCCACCAGCAGAGATGAGGGACTTACGGAGACCCAGTACTTC
TRBJ2-1,.,TRBV15,.,CATSRRNRDYNEQFF,TGTGCCACCAGCAGAAGGAACAGGGACTACAATGAGCAGTTCTTC
TRBJ1-1,.,TRBV7-8,.,CASSQQSVTEAFF,TGTGCCAGCAGCCAGCAGTCGGTCACTGAAGCTTTCTTT
TRBJ2-3,.,TRBV20-1,TRBD2,CSARTSGGTDTQYF,TGCAGTGCTAGAACTAGCGGGGGCACAGATACGCAGTATTTT
TRBJ2-1,.,TRBV4-2,TRBD2,CASSPSMGRTSGGLYNEQFF,TGTGCCAGCAGCCCCTCAATGGGAAGGACTAGCGGGGGCCTCTACAATGAGCAGTTCTTC
TRBJ1-1,.,TRBV10-1,.,CASVKVVGPPNTEAFF,TGCGCCAGCGTAAAAGTTGTGGGACCCCCAAACACTGAAGCTTTCTTT
TRBJ1-1,.,TRBV7-6,.,CASSYTTNTEAFF,TGTGCCAGCAGCTATACAACGAACACTGAAGCTTTCTTT
TRBJ1-5,.,TRBV7-4,.,CASSEGRSQPQHF,TGTGCCAGCAGTGAGGGAAGGTCTCAGCCCCAGCATTTT
TRBJ2-1,.,TRBV5-1,TRBD2,CASSDISGNSYNEQFF,TGCGCCAGCAGCGATATTAGCGGGAACTCCTACAATGAGCAGTTCTTC
TRBJ1-2,few,TRBV15,.,CATSRDGVTYGYTF,TGTGCCACCAGCAGAGATGGGGTTACCTATGGCTACACCTTC
TRBJ1-2,.,TRBV5-4,.,CASSTSLRSNYGYTF,TGTGCCAGCAGTACCTCTCTGAGGTCTAACTATGGCTACACCTTC